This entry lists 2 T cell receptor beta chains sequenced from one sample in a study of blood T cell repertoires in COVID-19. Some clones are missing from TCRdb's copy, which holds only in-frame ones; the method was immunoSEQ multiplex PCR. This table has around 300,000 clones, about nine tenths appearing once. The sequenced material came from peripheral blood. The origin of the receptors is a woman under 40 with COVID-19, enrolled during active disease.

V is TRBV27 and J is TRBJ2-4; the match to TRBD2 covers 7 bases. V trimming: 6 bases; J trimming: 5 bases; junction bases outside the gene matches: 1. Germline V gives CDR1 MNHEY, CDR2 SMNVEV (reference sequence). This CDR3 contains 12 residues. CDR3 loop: CASRGGENIQYF. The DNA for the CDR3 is TGTGCCAGCAGGGGAGGGGAAAACATTCAGTACTTC.

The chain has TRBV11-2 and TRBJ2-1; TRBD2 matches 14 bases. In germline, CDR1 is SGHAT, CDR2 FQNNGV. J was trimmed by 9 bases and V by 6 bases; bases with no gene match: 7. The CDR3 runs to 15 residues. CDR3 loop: CASRKGLAGVGEQFF. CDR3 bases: TGTGCCAGCAGAAAGGGACTAGCGGGAGTTGGTGAGCAGTTCTTC.